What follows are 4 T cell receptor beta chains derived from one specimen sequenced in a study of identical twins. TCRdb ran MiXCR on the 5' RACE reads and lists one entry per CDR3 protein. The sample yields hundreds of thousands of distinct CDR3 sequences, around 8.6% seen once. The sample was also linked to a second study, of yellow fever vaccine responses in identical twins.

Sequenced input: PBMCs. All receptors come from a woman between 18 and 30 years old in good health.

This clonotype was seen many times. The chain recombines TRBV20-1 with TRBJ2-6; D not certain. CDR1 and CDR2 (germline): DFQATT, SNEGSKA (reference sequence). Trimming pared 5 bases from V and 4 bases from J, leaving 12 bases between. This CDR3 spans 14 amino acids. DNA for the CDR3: TGCAGTGCTGAAGCTCCCCAGGGGGCCAACGTCCTGACTTTC. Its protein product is CSAEAPQGANVLTF.

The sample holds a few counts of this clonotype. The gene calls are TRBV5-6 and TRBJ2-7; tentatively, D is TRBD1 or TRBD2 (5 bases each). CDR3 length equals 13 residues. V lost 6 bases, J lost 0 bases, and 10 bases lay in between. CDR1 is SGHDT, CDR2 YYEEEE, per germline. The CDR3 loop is CASTLGGSYEQYF. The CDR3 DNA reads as TGTGCCAGCACCCTTGGGGGCTCCTACGAGCAGTACTTC.

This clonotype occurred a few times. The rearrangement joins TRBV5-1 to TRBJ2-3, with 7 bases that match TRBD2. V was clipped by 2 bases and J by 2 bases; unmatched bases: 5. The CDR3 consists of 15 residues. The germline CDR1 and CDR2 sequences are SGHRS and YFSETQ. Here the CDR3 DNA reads TGCGCCAGCAGCTTTTCCGGGGGGTACACAGATACGCAGTATTTT. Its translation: CASSFSGGYTDTQYF.

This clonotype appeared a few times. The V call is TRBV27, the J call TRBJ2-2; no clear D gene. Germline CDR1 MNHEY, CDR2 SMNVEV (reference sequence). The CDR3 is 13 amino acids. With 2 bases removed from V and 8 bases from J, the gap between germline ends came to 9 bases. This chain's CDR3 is CASSLRSGGELFF. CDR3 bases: TGTGCCAGCAGTTTAAGGTCCGGGGGGGAGCTGTTTTTT.